The 8 T cell receptor beta chains listed next were all sequenced from one sample in a study of early T cells in non-severe SARS-CoV-2 infection. TCRdb re-called the 5' RACE reads through MiXCR, storing one row per CDR3 protein. The profile shows tens of thousands of distinct CDR3 sequences, roughly 16% of them singletons. Sequencing was done on a sample of whole blood. The source is an adult who was a healthcare worker with PCR-confirmed SARS-CoV-2 infection or an uninfected control (not recorded which).

A few counts support this clonotype. This chain uses TRBV7-6 with TRBJ2-6, with a weak D call TRBD1 (6 bases). This CDR3 spans 20 amino acids. Deletions cut 5 bases from V and 3 bases from J, with 26 bases between. Germline CDR1 SGHVS, CDR2 FNYEAQ. The CDR3: CASSPLPGAARLGGANVLTF. The CDR3 nucleotides are TGTGCCAGCAGCCCGCTACCAGGGGCGGCAAGGTTAGGTGGGGCCAACGTCCTGACTTTC. Complete variable domain (other parts from reference TRBV7-6 and TRBJ2-6): GAGVSQSPRYKVTKRGQDVALRCDPISGHVSLYWYRQALGQGPEFLTYFNYEAQQDKSGLPNDRFSAERPEGSISTLTIQRTEQRDSAMYRCASSPLPGAARLGGANVLTFGAGSRLTVL.

Ten or more counts support this clonotype. This rearrangement joins TRBV7-9 to TRBJ2-2; D not certain. The germline V gene encodes CDR1 SEHNR and CDR2 FQNEAQ (reference sequence). The CDR3 extends over 14 amino acids. V was pared by 1 base and J by 3 bases, with 6 bases between. The CDR3 coding sequence is TGTGCCAGCAGCTTAGGACGTCACACCGGGGAGCTGTTTTTT. Its translation: CASSLGRHTGELFF.

This clonotype was seen many times. The V gene is TRBV6-2 or TRBV6-3, the J gene TRBJ1-5, with D possibly TRBD1 on 5 matching bases. The CDR3 runs to 15 residues. V was shortened by 7 bases and J by 7 bases, with 20 bases between the two germline ends. CDR1 and CDR2 from the germline V gene are MNHEY and SVGEGT. The CDR3 loop is CASKSQEGYGQPQHF. The CDR3 nucleotides are TGTGCCAGCAAGTCCCAGGAGGGGTATGGCCAGCCCCAGCATTTT.

The sample holds many counts of this clonotype. The rearrangement links TRBV5-1 to TRBJ1-6; 11 bases are shared with TRBD1. The germline CDR1 and CDR2 sequences are SGHRS and YFSETQ. This CDR3 comprises 16 residues. Trimming removed 3 bases from V and 7 bases from J; junction bases left unmatched: 6. CDR3 DNA sequence: TGCGCCAGCAGCTCCCGGGACAGGGGGGCAAATTCACCCCTCCACTTT. Translation gives CASSSRDRGANSPLHF.

The chain carries TRBV28 and TRBJ2-3; 11 bases agree with TRBD1. The CDR3 runs 16 residues. Trimming took 2 bases from V and 7 from J; bases not matched to a gene: 8. Germline-derived CDR1 and CDR2 are MDHEN and SYDVKM. CDR3 DNA sequence: TGTGCCAGCAGTTTAGCAGGACAGGGGGCGGCCCATACGCAGTATTTT. Its protein is CASSLAGQGAAHTQYF.

The chain combines TRBV4-3 with TRBJ1-2, with 9 bases lining up with TRBD1. Looked up from germline, CDR1 is LGHNA and CDR2 is YSLEER. This CDR3 has 15 amino acids. V shed 4 bases, J shed 5 bases, and the junction held 8 bases outside the gene matches. Here the CDR3 DNA reads TGCGCCAGCAGCCGCAAGACAGGGGGAGAGTATGGCTACACCTTC. Translating gives CASSRKTGGEYGYTF.

A few counts support this clonotype. V and J are TRBV28 and TRBJ2-1; no clear D gene. CDR1 and CDR2 (germline): MDHEN, SYDVKM. The CDR3 is 12 residues long. V lost 5 bases to trimming and J lost 6 bases, with 8 bases between them. CDR3 loop: CASSPPPNEQFF. In DNA, the CDR3 is TGTGCCAGCAGTCCACCTCCCAATGAGCAGTTCTTC.

There are a few counts of this clonotype. In nucleotides, the CDR3 is TGCAGTGCTAGAGATCTCAACAGGGGTCAGACCCAGTACTTC. Protein product: CSARDLNRGQTQYF. J is TRBJ2-5 and V is TRBV20-1, with TRBD1 identical over 7 bases. Germline CDR1 is DFQATT and CDR2 is SNEGSKA (reference sequence). The trim removed 0 bases at V and 6 bases at J, leaving 7 bases unmatched. The CDR3 runs to 14 residues.